The present T cell receptor beta chain was sequenced within a study of T-cell reconstitution after alpha-beta-depleted transplantation in children. It was with unique molecular identifiers that the TCRbeta library was prepared. Using its own MiXCR run on the PCR reads, TCRdb lists one record per CDR3 protein. The table lists some 530,000 distinct CDR3 sequences, roughly an eighth of them singletons. Per germline, CDR1 SGHTA and CDR2 FQGNSA. The CDR3 is 17 residues long. Trimming left V 5 bases short and J 2 bases short, with 21 bases between. The TCR sequence derives from a human donor who donated a stem cell graft to a child with combined immunodeficiency. Specimen: PBMCs from the stem cell graft donor, collected from the stem cell graft. The chain recombines TRBV7-2 with TRBJ2-5, with a weak D call TRBD2 (5 bases). CDR3 nucleotide sequence: TGTGCCAGCAGCCTACGACTACCCCTACGCGGACAAGAGACCCAGTACTTC. Its protein product is CASSLRLPLRGQETQYF.